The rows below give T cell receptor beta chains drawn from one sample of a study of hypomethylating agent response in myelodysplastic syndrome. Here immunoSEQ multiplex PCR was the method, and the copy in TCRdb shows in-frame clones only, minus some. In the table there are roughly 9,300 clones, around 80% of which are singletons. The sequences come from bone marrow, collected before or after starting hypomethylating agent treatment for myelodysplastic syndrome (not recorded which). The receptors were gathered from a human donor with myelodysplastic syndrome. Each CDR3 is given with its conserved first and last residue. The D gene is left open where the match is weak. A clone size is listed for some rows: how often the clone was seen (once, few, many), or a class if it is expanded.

DNA: TGTGCCAGCAGTGCGGGACTAGCGGGCCCTCCTTACTCCTACGAGCAGTACTTC
CDR3: CASSAGLAGPPYSYEQYF
V: TRBV6-1
J: TRBJ2-7
size: -
D: TRBD2

DNA: TGTGCCAGCACTCTTTCCCGGGCCAATGAGCAGTTCTTC
CDR3: CASTLSRANEQFF
V: TRBV6-1
J: TRBJ2-1
size: -
D: -

DNA: TGTGCCAGCAGTGAAGAAGAGTCTAGCACAGATACGCAGTATTTT
CDR3: CASSEEESSTDTQYF
V: TRBV6-1
J: TRBJ2-3
size: -
D: -

DNA: TGCGCCAGCAGCTTGGTCCCGAATAATTCACCCCTCCACTTT
CDR3: CASSLVPNNSPLHF
V: TRBV5-1
J: TRBJ1-6
size: -
D: -

DNA: TGTGCCAGCAGCCGGGACAGCATGGCTGAAAAACTGTTTTTT
CDR3: CASSRDSMAEKLFF
V: TRBV11-2
J: TRBJ1-4
size: -
D: TRBD1

DNA: TGCGCCAGCAGCCAAGATAGTTGGGCAGGGAATCAGCCCCAGCATTTT
CDR3: CASSQDSWAGNQPQHF
V: TRBV4-1
J: TRBJ1-5
size: few
D: -

DNA: TGCGCCAGCAGCTTGGCGGCGGGGAGTTATAGCGATACGCAGTATTTT
CDR3: CASSLAAGSYSDTQYF
V: TRBV5-1
J: TRBJ2-3
size: -
D: -

DNA: TGTGCCAGCAGCGCCACCGGGGGGGGGAACACTGAAGCTTTCTTT
CDR3: CASSATGGGNTEAFF
V: TRBV9
J: TRBJ1-1
size: -
D: -

DNA: TGTGCCAGTAGTATAGCGGGGACAGGGTCTGGGGCCAACGTCCTGACTTTC
CDR3: CASSIAGTGSGANVLTF
V: TRBV19
J: TRBJ2-6
size: once
D: TRBD1

DNA: TGCGCCAGCAGCCAACAAGACGGGGGACAGGGGCTCATGAACACTGAAGCTTTCTTT
CDR3: CASSQQDGGQGLMNTEAFF
V: TRBV4-1
J: TRBJ1-1
size: -
D: TRBD1

DNA: TGTGCCAGCAGGCCTTGGACAGGGGATTTAGAAAAACTGTTTTTT
CDR3: CASRPWTGDLEKLFF
V: TRBV27
J: TRBJ1-4
size: -
D: TRBD1

DNA: TGCGCCAGCAGCTTCCGGGACAGGTCCTACGAGCAGTACTTC
CDR3: CASSFRDRSYEQYF
V: TRBV5-1
J: TRBJ2-7
size: -
D: TRBD1

DNA: TGTGCCAGCAGGATCCTGACAGGGGCAGATACGCAGTATTTT
CDR3: CASRILTGADTQYF
V: TRBV6-1
J: TRBJ2-3
size: -
D: TRBD1

DNA: TGTGCCAGCAGTAAGGACAGGTTTACCTACGTGCAGTACTTC
CDR3: CASSKDRFTYVQYF
V: TRBV6-6
J: TRBJ2-7
size: once
D: TRBD1

DNA: TGTGCCAGCAGCTTTATCAGGTTGAACACCGGGGAGCTGTTTTTT
CDR3: CASSFIRLNTGELFF
V: TRBV7-2
J: TRBJ2-2
size: -
D: -

DNA: TGTGCCAGCAGTCACCGGGACAGTTGGGCCAAAAACATTCAGTACTTC
CDR3: CASSHRDSWAKNIQYF
V: TRBV27
J: TRBJ2-4
size: -
D: TRBD1

DNA: TGTGCCAGTCGGACAGGGTTGAACACAGATACGCAGTATTTT
CDR3: CASRTGLNTDTQYF
V: TRBV19
J: TRBJ2-3
size: -
D: TRBD1

DNA: TGCGCCAGCAGCTTGTCGGACAGGAGCAATCAGCCCCAGCATTTT
CDR3: CASSLSDRSNQPQHF
V: TRBV5-1
J: TRBJ1-5
size: -
D: TRBD1

DNA: TGTGCCAGCAGTTTACAGGGGGCTGGAAACACCATATATTTT
CDR3: CASSLQGAGNTIYF
V: TRBV5-4
J: TRBJ1-3
size: -
D: TRBD1

DNA: TGTGCCAGCAGCGCGACTAGCGGTGGTTACGAGCAGTACTTC
CDR3: CASSATSGGYEQYF
V: TRBV9
J: TRBJ2-7
size: -
D: TRBD2

DNA: TGTGCCAGCACCCCGACTAGCGGGCGGACTCAGTACTTC
CDR3: CASTPTSGRTQYF
V: TRBV6-1
J: TRBJ2-4
size: once
D: TRBD2

DNA: TGTGCCTGGAGTGTAATCGGGGATGAGCAGTTCTTC
CDR3: CAWSVIGDEQFF
V: TRBV30
J: TRBJ2-1
size: once
D: -

DNA: TGTGCCAGCAGGGACTCGGGGGCCGATAAAGGCTACACCTTC
CDR3: CASRDSGADKGYTF
V: TRBV28
J: TRBJ1-2
size: -
D: -

DNA: TGTGCCTGGAGGCCGACACCCGGCGATACGCAGTATTTT
CDR3: CAWRPTPGDTQYF
V: TRBV30
J: TRBJ2-3
size: -
D: -

DNA: TGCGCCAGCAGCCAAGTAACTACCCAAGAGACCCAGTACTTC
CDR3: CASSQVTTQETQYF
V: TRBV4-1
J: TRBJ2-5
size: -
D: -

DNA: TGTGCCAGTAGTTCAGGGAGTAGTCGGGGGACCCAGTACTTC
CDR3: CASSSGSSRGTQYF
V: TRBV19
J: TRBJ2-5
size: -
D: -

DNA: TGTGCCAGCAGCCGCACCGAAGGGGGTAGCACAGATACGCAGTATTTT
CDR3: CASSRTEGGSTDTQYF
V: TRBV28
J: TRBJ2-3
size: -
D: -

DNA: TGCGCCAGCAGCCAAGGAAGGAGGGGCTACACCTTC
CDR3: CASSQGRRGYTF
V: TRBV4-1
J: TRBJ1-2
size: -
D: -

DNA: TGTGCCAGCCCCTTGGGACAGGGTAGGGAAAAACTGTTTTTT
CDR3: CASPLGQGREKLFF
V: TRBV6-1
J: TRBJ1-4
size: -
D: TRBD1

DNA: TGTGCCAGTAGCGTACTTACTAACTATGGCTACACCTTC
CDR3: CASSVLTNYGYTF
V: TRBV19
J: TRBJ1-2
size: -
D: -

DNA: TGTGCCAGCAGTGCCAGGACTAGGCCCAGCTCCTACAATGAGCAGTTCTTC
CDR3: CASSARTRPSSYNEQFF
V: TRBV6-4
J: TRBJ2-1
size: once
D: TRBD2

DNA: TGTGCCAGCAGCCCCTCCGGGAACACTGAAGCTTTCTTT
CDR3: CASSPSGNTEAFF
V: TRBV7-9
J: TRBJ1-1
size: -
D: -

DNA: TGTGCCAGCAGCTTCGGCAGGGTGTTAGCCGGCTACACCTTC
CDR3: CASSFGRVLAGYTF
V: TRBV5-5
J: TRBJ1-2
size: -
D: -